The 5 T cell receptor beta chains given below trace back to one sample, sequenced in a study of cytomegalovirus exposure and HLA in healthy donors (dated by TCRdb to the late 2010s). The library relied on the immunoSEQ multiplex PCR assay. TCRdb carries this immuneACCESS record with in-frame sequences only. Its versions omit some clonotypes, under half of them owing to an unresolved V gene in the studies checked, with the rest unexplained. This sample gives about 280,000 clones in total; around 85% of them show up just once. The ten largest make up approximately 1% of the sample. Sequences were obtained from PBMCs. Every receptor here comes from a woman aged 18-29 years in good health and CMV-seronegative.

The chain employs TRBV7-9 and TRBJ1-2, with 8 bases fitting TRBD1. V was clipped by 2 bases and J by 3 bases; unmatched bases: 5. Germline loops: CDR1 SEHNR, CDR2 FQNEAQ (reference sequence). This CDR3 has 15 amino acids. CDR3 in DNA: TGTGCCAGCAGCTTATTAACAGGGGGAGACTATGGCTACACCTTC. It specifies CASSLLTGGDYGYTF. Looking up the rest from reference TRBV7-9 and TRBJ1-2 gives the full variable domain: DTGVSQNPRHKITKRGQNVTFRCDPISEHNRLYWYRQTLGQGPEFLTYFQNEAQLEKSRLLSDRFSAERPKGSFSTLEIQRTEQGDSAMYLCASSLLTGGDYGYTFGSGTRLTVV.

J is TRBJ1-2 and V is TRBV27, with 11 bases identical to TRBD1. Germline loops: CDR1 MNHEY, CDR2 SMNVEV (reference sequence). V shed 3 bases, J shed 4 bases, and the junction held 10 bases outside the gene matches. The CDR3 sequence is 17 residues long. CDR3: CASSLRTGGAALYGYTF. CDR3 coding DNA: TGTGCCAGCAGTTTGAGGACAGGGGGCGCTGCCCTCTATGGCTACACCTTC.

The chain has TRBV9 and TRBJ2-7, with TRBD2 matching over 15 bases. After removal of 4 bases from V and 3 bases from J, the junction contained 5 bases not matched to a gene. The germline CDR1 and CDR2 sequences are SGDLS and YYNGEE. The CDR3 consists of 16 residues. The CDR3 spells CASSPGLAGGYYEQYF. The CDR3, as DNA: TGTGCCAGCAGCCCGGGACTAGCGGGGGGATACTACGAGCAGTACTTC.

This chain uses TRBV11-2 with TRBJ2-7, with 7 bases that match TRBD1. With V trimmed by 4 bases and J by 2 bases, 5 bases remained unmatched. The CDR3 length is 14 residues. CDR1 is SGHAT, CDR2 FQNNGV, per germline. CDR3 coding DNA: TGTGCCAGCAGCTACCGGACAGGAGCCTACGAGCAGTACTTC. This translates into CASSYRTGAYEQYF.

This clone was observed once. The chain is built from TRBV11-3 and TRBJ2-2; 9 bases are a match to TRBD1. The CDR3 sequence is 15 residues long. The V gene end was trimmed by 5 bases and the J gene end by 7 bases; junction bases not matched to a gene: 8. Germline assignment: CDR1 SGHNT and CDR2 YENEEA. The CDR3, as DNA: TGTGCCAGCAGCCCCCGGGACAGGGAGTACGGGGAGCTGTTTTTT. Protein: CASSPRDREYGELFF.